These 7 T cell receptor beta chains were all obtained from the same sample, sequenced in a study of T cell responses to AZD1222 COVID-19 vaccine. The method was immunoSEQ multiplex PCR; TCRdb's version includes in-frame clones alone and lacks a portion of them. Of approximately 110,000 clones in the sample, 90% to 95% were seen once. Sequenced material: peripheral blood, taken on day 0 of AZD1222 vaccination. These receptors were obtained from an adult in good health.

The chain recombines TRBV18 with TRBJ2-7; D possibly corresponds to TRBD1 (6 bases). The CDR3 covers 15 residues. V was cut by 1 base and J by 3 bases, with 13 bases left in between. In germline, CDR1 is KGHSH, CDR2 LQKENI. The CDR3 coding sequence is TGTGCCAGCTCACCACTACAGGGTTTAGACTACGAGCAGTACTTC. Its protein is CASSPLQGLDYEQYF. Combining the CDR3 with reference TRBV18 and TRBJ2-7 gives the whole variable domain NAGVMQNPRHLVRRRGQEARLRCSPMKGHSHVYWYRQLPEEGLKFMVYLQKENIIDESGMPKERFSAEFPKEGPSILRIQQVVRGDSAAYFCASSPLQGLDYEQYFGPGTRLTVT.

The CDR3 reads CASSLEKGAYNEQFF. The CDR3 nucleotides read TGTGCCAGCAGCTTAGAAAAAGGGGCCTACAATGAGCAGTTCTTC. This chain connects TRBV11-2 to TRBJ2-1; TRBD1 might be the D (5 bases). The CDR3 is 15 residues long. Germline CDR1 SGHAT, CDR2 FQNNGV. Trimming removed 0 bases from V and 2 bases from J, with 8 bases in between.

The genes are TRBV6-4 and TRBJ2-5, with D uncertain. There are 15 residues in the CDR3. In germline, CDR1 is MRHNA, CDR2 SNTAGT. Trimming took off 2 bases at V and 1 base at J, with 11 bases between the two ends. The DNA for the CDR3 is TGTGCCAGCAGTGACGGTTCTCCGATCCAAGAGACCCAGTACTTC. Translating it yields CASSDGSPIQETQYF.

The V and J genes are TRBV27 and TRBJ1-2; tentative D call: TRBD1 (5 bases). Trimming left V 2 bases short and J 6 bases short, with 10 bases between. The CDR3 is 13 residues long. Germline CDR1 MNHEY, CDR2 SMNVEV (reference sequence). In DNA form, the CDR3 reads TGTGCCAGCAGTTTAAACTGGGGCAATGGCTACACCTTC. It is translated as CASSLNWGNGYTF.

The rearrangement uses TRBV2 and TRBJ1-2; D not certain. The germline V gene encodes CDR1 SNHLY and CDR2 FYNNEI. The V and J ends lost 3 bases and 8 bases respectively, with 10 bases between them. The CDR3 consists of 12 residues. The CDR3 DNA reads as TGTGCCAGCAGTGACAGCCAGGAGGGCTACACCTTC. Protein: CASSDSQEGYTF.

CDR3 protein: CASSPRDVGSSPLHF. The CDR3, as DNA: TGTGCCAGCTCACCACGGGACGTAGGTAGTTCACCCCTCCACTTT. This chain uses TRBV18 with TRBJ1-6; the D gene is possibly TRBD1 (5 bases). The V end was cut by 1 base, the J end by 9 bases, with 13 bases between. The CDR3 has 15 amino acids. Germline CDR1 KGHSH, CDR2 LQKENI. Full variable domain (rest looked up from reference TRBV18 and TRBJ1-6): NAGVMQNPRHLVRRRGQEARLRCSPMKGHSHVYWYRQLPEEGLKFMVYLQKENIIDESGMPKERFSAEFPKEGPSILRIQQVVRGDSAAYFCASSPRDVGSSPLHFGNGTRLTVT.

The chain combines TRBV19 with TRBJ2-1, with TRBD1 identical over 7 bases. V lost 9 bases to trimming and J lost 7 bases; unmatched junction nucleotides: 12. Germline assignment: CDR1 LNHDA and CDR2 SQIVND (reference sequence). There are 14 residues in the CDR3. CDR3: CASHITDRRNEQFF. As DNA, the CDR3 is TGTGCCAGCCATATTACGGACAGGAGGAATGAGCAGTTCTTC.